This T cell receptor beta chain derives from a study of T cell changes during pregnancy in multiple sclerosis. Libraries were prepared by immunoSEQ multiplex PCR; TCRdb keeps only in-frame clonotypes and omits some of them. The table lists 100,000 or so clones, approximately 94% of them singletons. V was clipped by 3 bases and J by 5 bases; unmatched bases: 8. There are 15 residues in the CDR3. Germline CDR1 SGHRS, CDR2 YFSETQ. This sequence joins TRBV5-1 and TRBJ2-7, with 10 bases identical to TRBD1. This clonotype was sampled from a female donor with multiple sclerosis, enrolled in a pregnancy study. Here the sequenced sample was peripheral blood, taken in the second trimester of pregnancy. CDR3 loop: CASSSRQGASDEQYF. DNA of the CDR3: TGCGCCAGCAGCTCTAGACAGGGGGCCTCGGACGAGCAGTACTTC.